Presented here are 27 T cell receptor beta chains from one specimen sequenced in a study of blood T cells in healthy people across ages. Primers used in a second PCR of about 7 to 11 cycles were a sample-barcoded 5' primer and a J-beta primer mix. A single record per CDR3 protein comes from TCRdb applying MiXCR to the 5' RACE reads. Among over 1,500,000 distinct CDR3 sequences listed, more than 35% were seen once. The sequenced material came from blood. These receptors were obtained from a human donor in good health.

This clonotype is a singleton in its sample. The chain combines TRBV9 with TRBJ2-1; 7 nucleotides agree with TRBD2. Germline V gene lookup returns CDR1 SGDLS and CDR2 YYNGEE. V was clipped by 0 bases and J by 5 bases; unmatched bases: 8. This CDR3 comprises 16 residues. In DNA, the CDR3 is TGTGCCAGCAGCGTAGAAGGCGGGGGAGGAGACAATGAGCAGTTCTTC. It codes for CASSVEGGGGDNEQFF. The entire variable domain, with the rest obtained from reference TRBV9 and TRBJ2-1, is as follows: DSGVTQTPKHLITATGQRVTLRCSPRSGDLSVYWYQQSLDQGLQFLIQYYNGEERAKGNILERFSAQQFPDLHSELNLSSLELGDSALYFCASSVEGGGGDNEQFFGPGTRLTVL.

The rearrangement uses TRBV5-1 and TRBJ2-4; the match to TRBD2 covers 8 bases. CDR1 SGHRS and CDR2 YFSETQ come from the germline V gene. Losses at the gene ends were 0 bases for V and 8 bases for J; bases not matched to a gene: 4. CDR3 size: 14 residues. This chain's CDR3 is CASSLVAGQDIQYF. Written as DNA, the CDR3 is TGCGCCAGCAGCTTGGTAGCGGGGCAGGACATTCAGTACTTC.

On this clonotype: Relative to the germline gene, one junction end is altered; a read error may explain this. The chain employs TRBV7-2 and TRBJ2-1, with 8 bases matching TRBD1. This CDR3 has 14 amino acids. Per the germline V gene, CDR1 is SGHTA and CDR2 is FQGNSA. CDR3 DNA: TGTGCCAGCAACTTACAGGGGGTGCTGGCTGAGCAGTTCTTC. Residues: CASNLQGVLAEQFF.

The chain recombines TRBV4-1 with TRBJ2-5; possibly TRBD1 or TRBD2 for D (5 bases each). Germline V gives CDR1 MGHRA, CDR2 YSYEKL. V was shortened by 4 bases and J by 2 bases, with 14 bases between the two germline ends. The CDR3 extends over 15 amino acids. CDR3 amino acids: CASSPHGDGQETQYF. The CDR3 DNA follows: TGCGCCAGCAGCCCCCACGGGGACGGTCAAGAGACCCAGTACTTC.

The V call is TRBV12-3 or TRBV12-4, the J call TRBJ2-3, with D possibly called TRBD1 or TRBD2 (6 bases each). V was trimmed by 6 bases and J by 3 bases, leaving 16 bases between them. The CDR3 is 15 residues long. The CDR3 bases are TGTGCCAGCAGAAGGACAGTTGGGACTACAGATACGCAGTATTTT. Protein product: CASRRTVGTTDTQYF.

The V gene is TRBV9, the J gene TRBJ1-4, with no clear D. Trimming removed 10 bases at V and 3 bases at J, with 13 bases between. Germline CDR1 reads SGDLS; CDR2 reads YYNGEE. The CDR3 has 13 amino acids. Written as DNA, the CDR3 is TGTGCCTCCGCCCCCGGAGCTAATGAAAAACTGTTTTTT. Protein product: CASAPGANEKLFF.

This clonotype was counted between two and nine times. The V call is TRBV3-1, the J call TRBJ2-1, with 11 bases fitting TRBD1. The V segment lost 5 bases and the J segment 12 bases; nucleotides outside the gene matches: 3. The V gene's germline CDR1 is LGHDT and CDR2 YNNKEL (reference sequence). This CDR3 comprises 12 residues. The chain's CDR3 is CASSRDRGRQFF. The CDR3 nucleotides read TGTGCCAGCAGCAGGGACAGGGGGAGGCAGTTCTTC.

In this sample, this clonotype turned up a few times. The chain links TRBV4-1 to TRBJ2-5; 9 bases map to TRBD1. The DNA end is a closer match to TRBJ2-7, so the J assignment may be wrong. In germline, CDR1 is MGHRA, CDR2 YSYEKL. This CDR3 is built from 17 residues. CDR3 nucleotide sequence: TGCGCCAGCAGCCAAGATGTTATGGACAGGGGCGTCTACGAGCAGTACTTC. This encodes CASSQDVMDRGVYEQYF.

This clonotype was seen only a few times. The V gene is TRBV3-1, the J gene TRBJ1-5; weak D call: TRBD1 (6 bases). Germline V lookup: CDR1 LGHDT, CDR2 YNNKEL (reference sequence). V gave up 2 bases and J gave up 3 bases, with 11 bases separating them. The CDR3 consists of 15 residues. The CDR3 sequence: CASSQHPGDNQPQHF. DNA of the CDR3: TGTGCCAGCAGCCAACATCCAGGGGACAATCAGCCCCAGCATTTT.

The count of this clonotype is one. The chain joins TRBV5-1 to TRBJ2-3; either TRBD1 or TRBD2 may supply D (5 bases each). The CDR3 runs to 14 residues. Germline values: CDR1 SGHRS, CDR2 YFSETQ. Trimming removed 0 bases at V and 4 bases at J, with 9 bases between. CDR3 region: CASSLEGTADTQYF. For the CDR3, the DNA is TGCGCCAGCAGCTTGGAGGGGACGGCAGATACGCAGTATTTT.

The chain recombines TRBV15 with TRBJ2-5; no firm D call. Germline V gene lookup returns CDR1 LNHNV and CDR2 YYDKDF (reference sequence). The V end lost 5 bases, the J end lost 0 bases, and 13 bases lay between the germline ends. The CDR3 runs 15 residues. Written as DNA, the CDR3 is TGTGCCACCAGCCTACCGTTAGAGTACCAAGAGACCCAGTACTTC. It encodes CATSLPLEYQETQYF.

The V gene is TRBV20-1, the J gene TRBJ2-2; 11 bases match TRBD1. Germline V gene sequence: CDR1 DFQATT, CDR2 SNEGSKA (reference sequence). CDR3 length: 15 residues. V lost 3 bases, J lost 8 bases, and 8 bases stayed unmatched. The CDR3: CSARRPDRGRGELFF. In DNA, the CDR3 is TGCAGTGCTAGGAGGCCGGACAGGGGGCGAGGGGAGCTGTTTTTT.

This chain joins TRBV29-1 and TRBJ2-3; D not certain. Germline V gene data show CDR1 as SQVTM and CDR2 as ANQGSEA. The CDR3 runs 13 residues. V was pared by 3 bases and J by 2 bases, with 9 bases between. CDR3 DNA sequence: TGCAGCGTTGAGGGCTACCACACAGATACGCAGTATTTT. This gives the protein CSVEGYHTDTQYF.

This clonotype was seen at least ten times. This sequence joins TRBV2 and TRBJ2-5; D unclear. Trimming removed 3 bases at V and 4 bases at J, with 6 bases between. The CDR3 is 12 residues long. Germline-derived CDR1 and CDR2 are SNHLY and FYNNEI. The CDR3 DNA reads as TGTGCCAGCAGTGAGACGGGAGAGACCCAGTACTTC. Translation: CASSETGETQYF.

The J gene is TRBJ2-4, the V gene TRBV7-2; TRBD2 agrees at 14 bases. Judging by the DNA end, TRBJ2-5 fits better; the J call may be wrong. In germline, CDR1 is SGHTA, CDR2 FQGNSA. The CDR3 is 17 residues long. CDR3 sequence (DNA): TGTGCCAGCAGCCATCGGACTAGCGGGGGGCGTTGGGAGACCCAGTACTTC. This sequence encodes CASSHRTSGGRWETQYF.

The chain carries TRBV7-9 and TRBJ1-2; tentative D call: TRBD1 (5 bases). The CDR3 is 15 amino acids. Germline-derived CDR1 and CDR2 are SEHNR and FQNEAQ (reference sequence). V was shortened by 1 base and J by 5 bases, with 14 bases between the two germline ends. The CDR3 bases are TGTGCCAGCAGCTTAGAGAGTGGGGGGAAGTATGGCTACACCTTC. This sequence encodes CASSLESGGKYGYTF.

Concerning this clonotype: The germline gene is not matched at one end of the junction; a read error may be the cause. The V call is TRBV6-2 or TRBV6-3, the J call TRBJ2-3; D might be TRBD1 (5 bases). The CDR3 runs 14 residues. Germline values: CDR1 MNHEY, CDR2 SVGEGT. Here the CDR3 DNA reads TGTGCTAGCAGTTACGGACACTTCACAGATACACAGTATTTT. Translating it yields CASSYGHFTDTQYF.

The rearrangement uses TRBV28 and TRBJ1-4; 11 bases align to TRBD1. CDR3 size: 14 residues. The V and J ends lost 6 bases and 3 bases, in that order; junction bases with no gene match: 0. Germline lookup yields CDR1 MDHEN and CDR2 SYDVKM. The CDR3 region is CASRGQGANEKLFF. The CDR3 bases are TGTGCCAGCAGGGGACAGGGGGCTAATGAAAAACTGTTTTTT.

This clonotype was picked up a small number of times. This rearrangement joins TRBV9 to TRBJ2-4; 9 positions match TRBD1. The J call is uncertain, as TRBJ2-5 better fits the DNA end. CDR1 SGDLS and CDR2 YYNGEE come from the germline V gene. CDR3 length equals 16 residues. The CDR3 protein is CASSEGDRVIGETQYF. The CDR3 DNA reads as TGTGCCAGCAGCGAGGGGGACAGGGTTATTGGCGAGACCCAGTACTTC.

This chain connects TRBV2 to TRBJ1-2; D unclear. Germline values: CDR1 SNHLY, CDR2 FYNNEI. The CDR3 is made up of 14 amino acids. V shed 1 base and J shed 0 bases, with 6 bases lying between them. The CDR3 DNA reads as TGTGCCAGCAGTGAAGAGGATACTAACTATGGCTACACCTTC. It yields the protein CASSEEDTNYGYTF.

This clonotype was observed a few times. J is TRBJ2-3 and V is TRBV20-1, with 7 positions matching TRBD2. Germline V gene sequence: CDR1 DFQATT, CDR2 SNEGSKA (reference sequence). The V and J ends lost 6 bases and 1 base, in that order; junction bases with no gene match: 4. The CDR3 totals 13 residues. As DNA, the CDR3 is TGCAGTGCCATCGCGGGGGGCACAGATACGCAGTATTTT. Translated, it gives CSAIAGGTDTQYF.

The chain combines TRBV10-2 with TRBJ2-5, with 9 positions matching TRBD2. The J call is in doubt because the DNA end fits TRBJ2-7 better. The CDR3 contains 15 residues. CDR1 is WSHSY, CDR2 SAAADI, per germline. CDR3 nucleotides: TGCGCCAGCGTTGGGACTAGCAGCTCAACCTACGAGCAGTACTTC. It specifies CASVGTSSSTYEQYF.

This clonotype has ten or more counts. A junction end diverges from the germline sequence, so it may reflect a read error. The rearrangement joins TRBV5-1 to TRBJ2-5; D is unresolved. The CDR3 is made up of 12 amino acids. From germline, CDR1 is SGHRS and CDR2 YFSETQ. DNA of the CDR3: TGTGCCAGCAGCTTAAATCGAGAGACCCAGTACTTC. Encoded protein: CASSLNRETQYF.

This chain connects TRBV12-3 or TRBV12-4 to TRBJ1-4, with TRBD1 matching 8 bases. The V and J ends lost 2 bases and 7 bases, in that order; junction bases with no gene match: 12. CDR3 length: 17 amino acids. In DNA form, the CDR3 reads TGTGCCAGCAGTTTAAGGCCAGGGGGCCTAATGGGTGAAAAACTGTTTTTT. Residues: CASSLRPGGLMGEKLFF.

This clonotype has only a few counts. V gene TRBV5-1 combines with J gene TRBJ1-4; TRBD1 agrees at 10 bases. The length of the CDR3 is 14 residues. CDR1 is SGHRS, CDR2 YFSETQ, per germline. The V segment lost 4 bases and the J segment 8 bases; nucleotides outside the gene matches: 5. CDR3 coding DNA: TGCGCCAGCAGCGCCGGGACAGGGGCAGAAAAACTGTTTTTT. Protein: CASSAGTGAEKLFF.

The chain couples TRBV28 to TRBJ2-5, with 9 bases matching TRBD2. Germline V lookup: CDR1 MDHEN, CDR2 SYDVKM. The junction had 9 bases not matched to a gene; V was cut back by 5 bases and J by 5 bases. The CDR3 covers 15 residues. The CDR3 reads CASSHRLAALETQYF. The CDR3 bases are TGTGCCAGCAGTCACCGACTAGCGGCGCTGGAGACCCAGTACTTC.

This clonotype occurred once. The V gene is TRBV6-2 or TRBV6-3, the J gene TRBJ2-7, with 8 bases identical to TRBD2. The CDR3 is 14 amino acids. Germline assignment: CDR1 MNHEY and CDR2 SVGEGT. Losses at the gene ends were 8 bases for V and 3 bases for J; bases not matched to a gene: 9. CDR3 sequence reads: CASYDISGVYEQYF. DNA for the CDR3: TGTGCCAGCTATGATATTAGCGGGGTCTACGAGCAGTACTTC.